Below, 22 T cell receptor beta chains from the same sample are listed, as sequenced in a study of blood T cell repertoires in COVID-19. Produced via immunoSEQ multiplex PCR; TCRdb's table is partial and in-frame only. This sample has about 26,000 clones, with less than 85% found just once. Material for sequencing was peripheral blood. These receptors were obtained from a man older than 75 with active or convalescent COVID-19.

The gene calls are TRBV5-4 and TRBJ2-5; the match to TRBD1 covers 10 bases. Germline values: CDR1 SGHNT, CDR2 YYREEE (reference sequence). Germline trimming cut 4 bases from V and 5 bases from J; bases unmatched to any gene: 8. This CDR3 spans 15 amino acids. CDR3 sequence: CASSAGTGVLETQYF. Here the CDR3 DNA reads TGTGCCAGCAGCGCCGGGACAGGGGTGTTGGAGACCCAGTACTTC.

The chain links TRBV7-9 to TRBJ2-6; D might be TRBD2 (5 bases). The CDR3 contains 17 residues. The germline gives CDR1 SEHNR, CDR2 FQNEAQ (reference sequence). The germline V and J ends were trimmed by 1 base and 2 bases, with 12 bases remaining between them. CDR3 sequence: CASSLEGRGPGANVLTF. The CDR3 nucleotides read TGTGCCAGCAGCTTAGAGGGTCGGGGTCCTGGGGCCAACGTCCTGACTTTC.

This clone was seen a single time. The CDR3 DNA reads TGCAGCGCCTCGAACACTGAAGCTTTCTTT. It is translated as CSASNTEAFF. The chain couples TRBV29-1 to TRBJ1-1; D ambiguous. From germline, CDR1 is SQVTM and CDR2 ANQGSEA. Deletions cut 7 bases from V and 1 base from J, with 4 bases between. The CDR3 length is 10 residues. Variable domain in full (rest from reference TRBV29-1 and TRBJ1-1): SAVISQKPSRDICQRGTSLTIQCQVDSQVTMMFWYRQQPGQSLTLIATANQGSEATYESGFVIDKFPISRPNLTFSTLTVSNMSPEDSSIYLCSASNTEAFFGQGTRLTVV.

This clone was seen a single time. V gene TRBV28 combines with J gene TRBJ1-3; no reliable D call. The germline V gene encodes CDR1 MDHEN and CDR2 SYDVKM. The CDR3 is 15 amino acids. The V end lost 6 bases, the J end lost 0 bases, and 12 bases lay between the germline ends. DNA for the CDR3: TGTGCCAGCAGCCTTACACAGATCTCTGGAAACACCATATATTTT. This encodes CASSLTQISGNTIYF.

CDR3 loop: CAIKEAVLAGGGDTQYF. CDR3 in DNA: TGTGCCATCAAGGAGGCGGTTCTAGCGGGGGGAGGGGATACGCAGTATTTT. The rearrangement uses TRBV10-3 and TRBJ2-3; 11 positions match TRBD2. Germline V gene data show CDR1 as ENHRY and CDR2 as SYGVKD. CDR3 length: 17 residues. Trimming cost V 7 bases and J 6 bases; bases outside gene matches: 15.

This chain connects TRBV19 to TRBJ2-7; 9 nucleotides agree with TRBD1. J gave up 2 bases and V 5 bases, and 7 bases lay outside the gene matches. The germline V gene has CDR1 LNHDA and CDR2 SQIVND (reference sequence). The CDR3 covers 15 residues. The DNA of the CDR3 is TGTGCCAGTAGTCTCGGACAGGGGCCAACCTACGAGCAGTACTTC. This sequence encodes CASSLGQGPTYEQYF.

This sequence joins TRBV4-1 and TRBJ2-5; D is ambiguous. Trimming shortened V by 3 bases and J by 5 bases, and 7 bases separated the two germline ends. This CDR3 contains 12 residues. Germline V lookup: CDR1 MGHRA, CDR2 YSYEKL. In nucleotides, the CDR3 is TGCGCCAGCAGCCATGTCCAGGAGACCCAGTACTTC. Translated: CASSHVQETQYF.

The chain has TRBV6-1 and TRBJ1-4, with D maybe TRBD1 (6 bases). V was cut by 2 bases and J by 0 bases, with 16 bases left in between. The CDR3 sequence is 18 residues long. CDR1 is MNHNS, CDR2 SASEGT, per germline. The CDR3 region has the DNA TGTGCCAGCAGTGAAAAAGCTCTCCCAGGGGCAACTAATGAAAAACTGTTTTTT. Its protein product is CASSEKALPGATNEKLFF.

This sequence joins TRBV5-1 and TRBJ1-1, with TRBD1 matching over 7 bases. Germline trimming cut 0 bases from V and 4 bases from J; bases unmatched to any gene: 3. Germline loops: CDR1 SGHRS, CDR2 YFSETQ. This CDR3 is 14 amino acids long. The CDR3 loop reads CASSLGQGSTEAFF. The CDR3, as DNA: TGCGCCAGCAGCTTGGGACAGGGTAGCACTGAAGCTTTCTTT.

This chain connects TRBV10-3 to TRBJ1-2; tentative D call: TRBD1 (5 bases). Per germline, CDR1 ENHRY and CDR2 SYGVKD. This CDR3 spans 12 amino acids. Trimming removed 5 bases at V and 4 bases at J, with 8 bases between. This CDR3 reads CAISSGIYGYTF. In nucleotides, the CDR3 is TGTGCCATCAGTTCAGGGATCTATGGCTACACCTTC.

The V gene is TRBV4-2, the J gene TRBJ2-3, with 9 bases that match TRBD2. Trimming took 1 base from V and 3 from J; bases not matched to a gene: 14. Germline V gene lookup returns CDR1 LGHNA and CDR2 YNFKEQ. The CDR3 runs to 19 residues. The CDR3 loop reads CASSQVKGLSLAGTDTQYF. The CDR3 DNA reads as TGTGCCAGCAGCCAAGTAAAAGGCTTGTCCCTAGCGGGGACAGATACGCAGTATTTT.

This chain links TRBV5-6 with TRBJ1-6, with D uncertain. Trimming stripped 1 base from V and 0 bases from J, with 5 bases between. The CDR3 covers 15 residues. Looked up from germline, CDR1 is SGHDT and CDR2 is YYEEEE. CDR3 DNA: TGTGCCAGCAGCTTGTGGAGCTCCTATAATTCACCCCTCCACTTT. Translated, it gives CASSLWSSYNSPLHF.

The chain carries TRBV10-1 and TRBJ2-7; TRBD2 aligns across 8 bases. Germline assignment: CDR1 WNHNN and CDR2 SYGVQD (reference sequence). Trimming removed 5 bases from V and 4 bases from J; junction bases left unmatched: 7. The CDR3 length is 14 residues. The CDR3 sequence: CASSIAGTLYEQYF. The CDR3 DNA sequence: TGCGCCAGCAGTATAGCGGGGACTCTGTACGAGCAGTACTTC.

The chain uses TRBV2 and TRBJ2-1, with D possibly matching TRBD2 (5 bases). Trimming took 7 bases from V and 0 from J, leaving 13 bases between them. Germline values: CDR1 SNHLY, CDR2 FYNNEI. The CDR3 contains 15 residues. This chain's CDR3 is CASTMDSSSYNEQFF. In DNA form, the CDR3 reads TGTGCCAGCACTATGGACTCGAGCTCCTACAATGAGCAGTTCTTC.

The rearrangement joins TRBV7-9 to TRBJ1-1; TRBD1 matches 10 bases. Germline V CDR1 and CDR2: SEHNR, FQNEAQ (reference sequence). CDR3 length equals 14 residues. The junction had 5 bases not matched to a gene; V was cut back by 5 bases and J by 5 bases. This CDR3 is CASSVWDRGTEAFF. Written as DNA, the CDR3 is TGTGCCAGCAGCGTCTGGGACAGGGGAACTGAAGCTTTCTTT.

The table lists this clone with a count of one. The chain recombines TRBV4-2 with TRBJ2-2; TRBD2 is a possible D gene (5 bases). There are 14 residues in the CDR3. Between the trimmed V and J ends, which lost 1 base and 2 bases, there was a span of 5 bases. Germline V gene lookup returns CDR1 LGHNA and CDR2 YNFKEQ. CDR3 sequence reads: CASSQGLNTGELFF. The DNA of the CDR3 is TGTGCCAGCAGCCAAGGACTAAACACCGGGGAGCTGTTTTTT.

The chain recombines TRBV19 with TRBJ2-3, with TRBD1 as a possible D gene (5 bases). Germline V gene sequence: CDR1 LNHDA, CDR2 SQIVND (reference sequence). The CDR3 runs 17 residues. Between the trimmed V and J ends, which lost 6 bases and 2 bases, there was a span of 21 bases. The CDR3 loop is CASSNQASRASTDTQYF. The CDR3 DNA reads TGTGCCAGTAGCAACCAGGCGAGCAGGGCCTCCACAGATACGCAGTATTTT.

The chain joins TRBV19 to TRBJ1-1; D not resolved. The CDR3 has 14 residues. Germline values: CDR1 LNHDA, CDR2 SQIVND (reference sequence). V was trimmed by 7 bases and J by 0 bases, leaving 12 bases between them. As DNA, the CDR3 is TGTGCCAGTACTCGAACAGATTTGAACACTGAAGCTTTCTTT. Amino acids: CASTRTDLNTEAFF.

This sequence joins TRBV5-1 and TRBJ1-1, with 11 bases matching TRBD1. CDR3 length: 15 amino acids. V lost 3 bases, J lost 6 bases, and 7 bases stayed unmatched. Looked up from germline, CDR1 is SGHRS and CDR2 is YFSETQ. The CDR3 DNA sequence: TGCGCCAGCAGCTCGTGGACAGGGGGCGTCGCTGAAGCTTTCTTT. Translating gives CASSSWTGGVAEAFF.

J is TRBJ1-3 and V is TRBV28; D possibly corresponds to TRBD1 (5 bases). The CDR3 contains 14 residues. The V and J ends lost 6 bases and 4 bases respectively, with 13 bases between them. From germline, CDR1 is MDHEN and CDR2 SYDVKM. In DNA, the CDR3 is TGTGCCAGCAGCAAGACAGTTATAGGAAACACCATATATTTT. Translated, it gives CASSKTVIGNTIYF. Variable domain in full (rest from reference TRBV28 and TRBJ1-3): DVKVTQSSRYLVKRTGEKVFLECVQDMDHENMFWYRQDPGLGLRLIYFSYDVKMKEKGDIPEGYSVSREKKERFSLILESASTNQTSMYLCASSKTVIGNTIYFGEGSWLTVV.

The rearrangement joins TRBV5-3 to TRBJ2-3; unclear D gene. TRBV5-3 is flagged as an ORF with uncertain function. Trimming cost V 10 bases and J 3 bases, with 12 bases left between them. This CDR3 is 12 amino acids long. CDR3 protein: CACTKETDTQYF. CDR3 sequence (DNA): TGTGCCTGTACAAAGGAGACAGATACGCAGTATTTT.

The CDR3 sequence is CASSPRRQPSYNEQFF. For the CDR3, the DNA is TGTGCCAGCAGCCCGCGCCGACAGCCCTCCTACAATGAGCAGTTCTTC. The J gene is TRBJ2-1, the V gene TRBV9; a possible D gene is TRBD1 (5 bases). Trimming removed 4 bases from V and 0 bases from J, with 14 bases in between. This CDR3 spans 16 amino acids. CDR1 SGDLS and CDR2 YYNGEE come from the germline V gene.